The TCR beta chain described here comes from a study of breast tumors, draining lymph nodes, adjacent tissues. TCRdb reprocessed the multiplex PCR reads with MiXCR, giving one entry per CDR3 protein. Among about 100,000 distinct CDR3 sequences listed, over 20% were seen once. This clonotype occurred a few times. Axillary draining lymph nodes of breast cancer patients supplied the node samples. The CDR3 has 13 residues. V lost 1 base, J lost 7 bases, and 10 bases lay in between. Germline CDR1 is MGHRA and CDR2 is YSYEKL. The rearrangement joins TRBV4-1 to TRBJ1-1; D is unclear. Sequenced material: axillary lymph node tissue. The receptor's source is a female donor with breast cancer. Some clones in this sample may be carry-over from other donors' samples. CDR3 coding DNA: TGCGCCAGCAGCCAAGCCGTTGCAGGTGAAGCTTTCTTT. This gives the protein CASSQAVAGEAFF.